This TCR beta chain stems from a study of control samples from healthy donors and cancer patients. The data were produced by immunoSEQ multiplex PCR, yet TCRdb's version contains in-frame clones alone and is incomplete. The table records 150,000 to 200,000 clones, under 95% of them present only once. The CDR3 runs to 14 residues. V was trimmed by 1 base and J by 4 bases, leaving 11 bases between them. Germline CDR1 reads SGHRS; CDR2 reads YFSETQ. The sequence was obtained from a woman younger than 35 in good health. The gene calls are TRBV5-1 and TRBJ1-1, with D perhaps TRBD1 (5 bases). Sequences were obtained from blood. CDR3: CASSLSRQGTEAFF. CDR3 in DNA: TGCGCCAGCAGCTTGTCCAGGCAGGGCACTGAAGCTTTCTTT.